Presented here are 26 T cell receptor beta chains from one specimen sequenced in a study of prognosis after radiotherapy for stage I lung cancer. Genomic DNA was subjected to two-round multiplex PCR for amplification of TCR beta CDR3. Initially, in first-round PCR, primers specific to each TRBV and TRBJ gene were used. TCRdb redid the calling of the multiplex PCR reads with MiXCR, one entry per CDR3 protein. The data contain 20,000 to 30,000 distinct CDR3 sequences, roughly two fifths of them singletons. Specimen: PBMCs, collected before or after stereotactic body radiation therapy (not recorded which). The receptors here all came from a donor of 50 years or more with non-small cell lung cancer.

This clonotype was picked up many times. V and J are TRBV24-1 and TRBJ1-2; D is unclear. The CDR3 totals 11 residues. The V end lost 4 bases, the J end lost 5 bases, and 4 bases lay between the germline ends. From germline, CDR1 is KGHDR and CDR2 SFDVKD. This CDR3 is CATSDRYGYTF. CDR3 nucleotide sequence: TGTGCCACCAGTGACAGATATGGCTACACCTTC.

This clonotype turned up a few times. It may be a read error: a sequence one base away is much more abundant. The rearrangement uses TRBV20-1 and TRBJ1-1, with 11 positions matching TRBD1. The V gene's germline CDR1 is DFQATT and CDR2 SNEGSKA (reference sequence). The V segment lost 8 bases and the J segment 7 bases; nucleotides outside the gene matches: 9. This CDR3 has 13 residues. CDR3 DNA sequence: TGCAGTACTACTAGGGGACAGGGGGGTGAAGCTTTCTTT. Its protein product is CSTTRGQGGEAFF.

This clonotype was found many times. V usage is TRBV30 and J usage is TRBJ2-7; 8 nucleotides match TRBD2. The CDR3 spans 13 residues. Trimming took 5 bases from V and 5 from J; bases not matched to a gene: 8. Germline assignment: CDR1 GTSNPN and CDR2 SVGIG (reference sequence). CDR3 nucleotides: TGTGCCTGGGACCGTAGCGGGATTAACGAGCAGTACTTC. It encodes CAWDRSGINEQYF. The complete variable domain, with remaining parts taken from reference TRBV30 and TRBJ2-7, reads SQTIHQWPATLVQPVGSPLSLECTVEGTSNPNLYWYRQAAGRGLQLLFYSVGIGQISSEVPQNLSASRPQDRQFILSSKKLLLSDSGFYLCAWDRSGINEQYFGPGTRLTVT.

The chain recombines TRBV27 with TRBJ2-5; 10 bases align to TRBD1. This CDR3 region has 16 residues. Germline-derived CDR1 and CDR2 are MNHEY and SMNVEV (reference sequence). J gave up 5 bases and V 5 bases, and 11 bases lay outside the gene matches. The CDR3 is CASSAPPGQGRETQYF. The CDR3 DNA is TGTGCCAGCAGTGCCCCTCCGGGACAGGGGAGGGAGACCCAGTACTTC.

This clonotype has a count of ten or more. This chain uses TRBV29-1 with TRBJ2-7; 10 nucleotides line up with TRBD1. CDR1 is SQVTM, CDR2 ANQGSEA, per germline. This CDR3 is 14 amino acids long. The ends lost 1 base at V and 3 bases at J; junction bases unmatched: 3. CDR3 region: CSVEVRDRGYEQYF. In DNA, the CDR3 is TGCAGCGTTGAAGTCCGGGACAGGGGCTACGAGCAGTACTTC.

The chain joins TRBV12-3 or TRBV12-4 to TRBJ1-1, with D perhaps matching TRBD1 (6 bases). CDR3 length equals 14 residues. Trimming cost V 5 bases and J 4 bases, with 14 bases left between them. The CDR3 sequence is CASSPTGLATEAFF. The CDR3 DNA reads as TGTGCCAGCAGTCCTACAGGGCTGGCCACTGAAGCTTTCTTT.

This clonotype was seen a few times. V and J are TRBV24-1 and TRBJ2-7, with D tentatively TRBD1 or TRBD2 (5 bases each). There are 13 residues in the CDR3. Germline V gene lookup returns CDR1 KGHDR and CDR2 SFDVKD. Trimming removed 10 bases from V and 2 bases from J, with 14 bases in between. CDR3 region: CATSGPPTYEQYF. Here the CDR3 DNA reads TGTGCCACATCGGGACCGCCGACCTACGAGCAGTACTTC.

This clonotype occurred once. The chain combines TRBV7-2 with TRBJ2-1; the D gene is possibly TRBD2 (5 bases). Between the trimmed V and J ends, which lost 1 base and 8 bases, there was a span of 9 bases. CDR1 and CDR2 (germline): SGHTA, FQGNSA. The CDR3 sequence is 13 residues long. CDR3 nucleotide sequence: TGTGCCAGCAGCTTAGAGCTAGCTGATGAGCAGTTCTTC. This sequence encodes CASSLELADEQFF.

This clonotype showed up many times. The genes are TRBV19 and TRBJ2-7, with 9 bases lining up with TRBD2. CDR1 and CDR2 from the germline V gene are LNHDA and SQIVND (reference sequence). Trimming at V came to 3 bases and at J to 3 bases, leaving 3 bases not matched to a gene. The CDR3 consists of 14 residues. For the CDR3, the DNA is TGTGCCAGTAGTATTGGGACTAGCAACTACGAGCAGTACTTC. Translated, it gives CASSIGTSNYEQYF.

There are many counts of this clonotype. The V gene is TRBV5-1, the J gene TRBJ2-7; 12 nucleotides agree with TRBD2. The CDR3 loop spans 16 amino acids. The V gene's germline CDR1 is SGHRS and CDR2 YFSETQ. V lost 4 bases to trimming and J lost 2 bases; unmatched junction nucleotides: 7. Here the CDR3 reads CASSPGTSGFTYEQYF. CDR3 nucleotides: TGCGCCAGCAGCCCCGGGACTAGCGGGTTTACCTACGAGCAGTACTTC.

As to this clonotype: Compared with germline, one end of the junction differs, possibly owing to a read error. This sequence joins TRBV7-8 and TRBJ2-1; TRBD2 might be the D (6 bases). The CDR3 consists of 14 residues. Germline CDR1 SGHVS, CDR2 FQNEAQ. CDR3 nucleotide sequence: TGTGCCAGCAGCTTAGCGGGGGGTCCGAATGAGCAGCTCTTC. Translated: CASSLAGGPNEQLF. Based on the CDR3 plus reference TRBV7-8 and TRBJ2-1, the full variable domain is GAGVSQSPRYKVAKRGQDVALRCDPISGHVSLFWYQQALGQGPEFLTYFQNEAQLDKSGLPSDRFFAERPEGSVSTLKIQRTQQEDSAVYLCASSLAGGPNEQLFGPGTRLTVL.

CDR3 DNA sequence: TGCGCCAGCAGCTTGGTCGGAGCCGCCACAGATACGCAGTATTTT. This gives the protein CASSLVGAATDTQYF. The rearrangement links TRBV5-1 to TRBJ2-3; no firm D call. Looked up from germline, CDR1 is SGHRS and CDR2 is YFSETQ. CDR3 length equals 15 residues. Trimming took off 0 bases at V and 2 bases at J, with 10 bases between the two ends.

This clonotype was observed at least ten times. The chain carries TRBV4-3 and TRBJ2-1; D may be TRBD2 (6 bases). Per the germline V gene, CDR1 is LGHNA and CDR2 is YSLEER. CDR3 size: 16 residues. Trimming left V 0 bases short and J 5 bases short, with 14 bases between. The CDR3 spells CASSQEAGRPDNEQFF. The DNA of the CDR3 is TGCGCCAGCAGCCAAGAGGCGGGAAGACCTGACAATGAGCAGTTCTTC.

At least ten counts were recorded for this clonotype. The chain couples TRBV11-2 to TRBJ2-3; 10 nucleotides match TRBD2. CDR1 and CDR2 (germline): SGHAT, FQNNGV. The CDR3 is 17 residues long. Trimming removed 5 bases from V and 1 base from J; junction bases left unmatched: 9. CDR3 sequence: CASSQSGGGIGTDTQYF. Here the CDR3 DNA reads TGTGCCAGCAGCCAAAGCGGGGGGGGTATCGGCACAGATACGCAGTATTTT.

In its sample, this clonotype was seen a few times. A read error may produce the germline difference seen at one junction end. This rearrangement joins TRBV20-1 to TRBJ2-5; D perhaps matches TRBD2 (6 bases). The CDR3 covers 16 residues. The V gene's germline CDR1 is DFQATT and CDR2 SNEGSKA (reference sequence). As DNA, the CDR3 is TGCAGTGCTTCCCGAGCTAGCTGGAGGGCCCAAGATACCCAGTACTTC. This gives the protein CSASRASWRAQDTQYF.

At least ten counts were recorded for this clonotype. The genes are TRBV20-1 and TRBJ2-3; no clear D. V was pared by 3 bases and J by 2 bases, with 12 bases between. The CDR3 length is 14 residues. Germline assignment: CDR1 DFQATT and CDR2 SNEGSKA (reference sequence). CDR3 loop: CSASSLGITDTQYF. DNA of the CDR3: TGCAGTGCTAGTAGTCTAGGGATCACAGATACGCAGTATTTT.

V is TRBV6-6 and J is TRBJ2-7, with TRBD2 as a possible D gene (6 bases). Looked up from germline, CDR1 is MNHNY and CDR2 is SVGAGI (reference sequence). Deletions cut 0 bases from V and 10 bases from J, with 25 bases between. The CDR3 sequence is 17 residues long. CDR3 coding DNA: TGTGCCAGCAGTTACTCGAGGGCGGGGAGAGACGAATATACCCAGTACTTC. It yields the protein CASSYSRAGRDEYTQYF.

This clonotype was recorded once. The rearrangement joins TRBV20-1 to TRBJ2-3; a weak D match, TRBD2 (6 bases). The germline gives CDR1 DFQATT, CDR2 SNEGSKA (reference sequence). With 3 bases removed from V and 5 bases from J, the gap between germline ends came to 12 bases. The CDR3 extends over 13 amino acids. The CDR3 coding sequence is TGCAGTGCTAGTCAGCGGGCCCAAGATACGCAGTATTTT. It codes for CSASQRAQDTQYF.

Details on this clonotype: This may be a read error: a much more frequent sequence differs by one nucleotide. The chain couples TRBV6-1 to TRBJ2-2; D may correspond to TRBD1 or TRBD2 (5 bases each). Trimming stripped 0 bases from V and 4 bases from J, with 12 bases between. CDR1 is MNHNS and CDR2 is SASEGT in the germline V gene. This CDR3 is 16 amino acids long. CDR3 loop: CASSEAGRMVTGELFF. CDR3 sequence (DNA): TGTGCCAGCAGTGAAGCGGGACGGATGGTCACCGGGGAGCTGTTTTTT.

Notes on this clonotype: One end of the junction is discordant with germline, which a read error may explain. V and J are TRBV6-2 or TRBV6-3 and TRBJ2-3; a possible D gene is TRBD2 (5 bases). This CDR3 comprises 14 residues. Germline V gene sequence: CDR1 MNHEY, CDR2 SVGEGT. The CDR3 DNA follows: TGTGCTAGCAGAGCATTAGCGACCACAGATAAGCAGTATTTT. It yields the protein CASRALATTDKQYF.

Concerning this clonotype: An end of the junction does not agree with germline; a read error may underlie this. The chain uses TRBV6-2 or TRBV6-3 and TRBJ2-2; 7 nucleotides agree with TRBD2. The CDR3 sequence is 14 residues long. Per the germline V gene, CDR1 is MNHEY and CDR2 is SVGEGT. CDR3 protein: CASSSAGRAGELFF. CDR3 sequence (DNA): TGTGCCAGCAGTTCAGCGGGAAGGGCCGGTGAGCTGTTTTTT.

In its sample, this clonotype was seen many times. V gene TRBV6-2 or TRBV6-3 combines with J gene TRBJ2-6, with D tentatively TRBD1 (6 bases). The length of the CDR3 is 15 residues. Germline V CDR1 and CDR2: MNHEY, SVGEGT. The germline V and J ends were trimmed by 5 bases and 1 base, with 9 bases remaining between them. The CDR3 sequence is CASSEQGSGANVLTF. The CDR3 coding sequence is TGTGCCAGCAGTGAACAGGGATCTGGGGCCAACGTCCTGACTTTC.

This clonotype was counted ten times or more. V and J are TRBV19 and TRBJ1-5, with 8 bases fitting TRBD1. This CDR3 comprises 13 residues. Germline lookup yields CDR1 LNHDA and CDR2 SQIVND (reference sequence). The trim removed 6 bases at V and 4 bases at J, leaving 2 bases unmatched. Here the CDR3 reads CASRGQANQPQHF. In nucleotides, the CDR3 is TGTGCCAGTAGGGGACAGGCTAATCAGCCCCAGCATTTT. Full variable domain (outside the CDR3, taken from reference TRBV19 and TRBJ1-5): DGGITQSPKYLFRKEGQNVTLSCEQNLNHDAMYWYRQDPGQGLRLIYYSQIVNDFQKGDIAEGYSVSREKKESFPLTVTSAQKNPTAFYLCASRGQANQPQHFGDGTRLSIL.

In regard to this clonotype: One junction end does not reproduce the germline sequence, and a read error may be involved. The V gene is TRBV13, the J gene TRBJ2-1; D possibly uses TRBD1 or TRBD2 (5 bases each). CDR1 and CDR2 (germline): PRHDT, FYEKMQ (reference sequence). CDR3 length: 14 amino acids. The CDR3 region is CVSSLPGTYNAQFF. Here the CDR3 DNA reads TGTGTCAGCAGCTTACCCGGGACCTACAATGCGCAGTTCTTC.

This clonotype was picked up many times. The chain recombines TRBV6-2 or TRBV6-3 with TRBJ2-5; tentatively, D is TRBD1 (6 bases). Per germline, CDR1 MNHEY and CDR2 SVGEGT. CDR3 length equals 14 residues. With 2 bases removed from V and 5 bases from J, the gap between germline ends came to 12 bases. The DNA of the CDR3 is TGTGCCAGCAGTTACGGGGGCAGGGACGAGACCCAGTACTTC. This gives the protein CASSYGGRDETQYF.

V gene TRBV20-1 combines with J gene TRBJ2-5; a weak D match, TRBD1 (6 bases). V was cut by 6 bases and J by 5 bases, with 22 bases left in between. Germline V lookup: CDR1 DFQATT, CDR2 SNEGSKA (reference sequence). This CDR3 comprises 15 residues. The CDR3 DNA sequence: TGCAGTGCCGGTACCGGGACACAAAGGCGGGAGACCCAGTACTTC. This translates into CSAGTGTQRRETQYF.